Listed below are T cell receptor beta chains from one sample, sequenced in a study of cytomegalovirus exposure and HLA in healthy donors. Using immunoSEQ multiplex PCR, the repertoire was profiled, and TCRdb retains in-frame clones only, with some absent. This sample has about 63,000 clones; around 89% occur once, and the top ten carry roughly 1.2%. The material sequenced was PBMCs. These receptor sequences come from a woman younger than 35 in good health and CMV-seronegative. Each CDR3 is given without its conserved first and last residue. Each record gives: J gene, V gene, CDR3 protein.

J gene: TRBJ2-7
V gene: TRBV2
CDR3 protein: ASSERVGRVVYEQY

J gene: TRBJ2-7
V gene: TRBV28
CDR3 protein: ASRQGQYEQY

J gene: TRBJ2-7
V gene: TRBV6-5
CDR3 protein: ASRGRDRGYEQY

J gene: TRBJ2-7
V gene: TRBV10-3
CDR3 protein: AISEASGNSYEQY

J gene: TRBJ2-2
V gene: TRBV4-2
CDR3 protein: ASSQDRGTGELF

J gene: TRBJ2-3
V gene: TRBV5-1
CDR3 protein: ASSETTVGPTDTQY

J gene: TRBJ1-4
V gene: TRBV19
CDR3 protein: ASSRGTAATNEKLF

J gene: TRBJ1-5
V gene: TRBV5-6
CDR3 protein: ASSNIGQGGQPQH

J gene: TRBJ1-1
V gene: TRBV7-2
CDR3 protein: ASSRGQGRMNTEAF

J gene: TRBJ2-7
V gene: TRBV5-4
CDR3 protein: ASSLGGAGHSYEQY

J gene: TRBJ1-1
V gene: TRBV6-5
CDR3 protein: ASSSPPRGTEAF

J gene: TRBJ2-1
V gene: TRBV5-4
CDR3 protein: ASSVTGGGNEQF

J gene: TRBJ2-3
V gene: TRBV28
CDR3 protein: ASERGSTDTQY

J gene: TRBJ1-1
V gene: TRBV28
CDR3 protein: ASSQTDRNTEAF

J gene: TRBJ2-7
V gene: TRBV11-1
CDR3 protein: ASSPGTSGPFSWYEQY

J gene: TRBJ2-7
V gene: TRBV5-4
CDR3 protein: ASSLSGGTSYEQY

J gene: TRBJ2-7
V gene: TRBV6-1
CDR3 protein: ASSARQATYEQY

J gene: TRBJ2-1
V gene: TRBV4-1
CDR3 protein: ASSGGQGVRF

J gene: TRBJ1-5
V gene: TRBV18
CDR3 protein: ASSLGQGPTQPQH

J gene: TRBJ2-3
V gene: TRBV5-1
CDR3 protein: ASSLVGTSGIRYTQY

J gene: TRBJ2-5
V gene: TRBV7-9
CDR3 protein: ASSWLAGGLETQY

J gene: TRBJ2-3
V gene: TRBV28
CDR3 protein: ASSLGTSGSMFTQY

J gene: TRBJ1-2
V gene: TRBV5-1
CDR3 protein: ASSLVGQGYGYT

J gene: TRBJ1-5
V gene: TRBV28
CDR3 protein: ASSLKRYRGVNQPQH

J gene: TRBJ2-1
V gene: TRBV9
CDR3 protein: ASSAGAGGRGEQF

J gene: TRBJ2-1
V gene: TRBV7-2
CDR3 protein: ASSFRGGDEQF

J gene: TRBJ2-2
V gene: TRBV5-1
CDR3 protein: ASSFGGENTGELF

J gene: TRBJ1-2
V gene: TRBV7-2
CDR3 protein: ASSFDRDYGYT

J gene: TRBJ2-4
V gene: TRBV6-1
CDR3 protein: ASSVQGGQNIQY

J gene: TRBJ1-2
V gene: TRBV27
CDR3 protein: ASSPRTVPANYGYT

J gene: TRBJ1-2
V gene: TRBV4-1
CDR3 protein: ASSQARQGADGYT

J gene: TRBJ2-7
V gene: TRBV6-6
CDR3 protein: ASSYSAGENEQY